Below are 5 T cell receptor beta chains sequenced from a single sample in a study of cytomegalovirus exposure and HLA in healthy donors. Use of 60 Vbeta and 13 Jbeta primers characterized the PCR. The table came from immunoSEQ multiplex PCR; TCRdb's copy has only in-frame clones and leaves some out. The sample records about 140,000 clones, more than 75% being singletons. What was sequenced was PBMCs. The receptors come from a man aged 18 to 29 in good health and CMV-seropositive.

The chain joins TRBV10-3 to TRBJ2-7; 10 nucleotides match TRBD2. Trimming cost V 0 bases and J 1 base; bases outside gene matches: 15. CDR1 is ENHRY, CDR2 SYGVKD, per germline. This CDR3 is 20 amino acids long. This chain's CDR3 is CAISESGQGFTSGNSYEQYF. The CDR3 bases are TGTGCCATCAGTGAGTCCGGACAGGGCTTTACTAGCGGGAATTCCTACGAGCAGTACTTC.

The rearrangement joins TRBV5-6 to TRBJ1-2; no clear D gene. Germline assignment: CDR1 SGHDT and CDR2 YYEEEE. The V and J ends lost 1 base and 4 bases respectively, with 14 bases between them. The CDR3 has 15 residues. The CDR3 bases are TGTGCCAGCAGCTTGAGCTATAGCGCCATCTATGGCTACACCTTC. Protein: CASSLSYSAIYGYTF.

The chain employs TRBV27 and TRBJ2-1, with D unclear. V was cut by 2 bases and J by 12 bases, with 11 bases left in between. The V gene's germline CDR1 is MNHEY and CDR2 SMNVEV (reference sequence). The CDR3 runs 12 residues. The CDR3 nucleotides read TGTGCCAGCAGTTTACTCCCCCCCGGGCAGTTCTTC. Translating it yields CASSLLPPGQFF.

V usage is TRBV7-9 and J usage is TRBJ1-5; D call uncertain. Germline values: CDR1 SEHNR, CDR2 FQNEAQ (reference sequence). CDR3 length equals 13 residues. Trimming stripped 1 base from V and 4 bases from J, with 5 bases between. This CDR3 is CASSLERNQPQHF. Here the CDR3 DNA reads TGTGCCAGCAGCTTAGAACGGAATCAGCCCCAGCATTTT.

The chain joins TRBV5-4 to TRBJ2-2, with TRBD1 matching 9 bases. Germline CDR1 SGHNT, CDR2 YYREEE (reference sequence). The CDR3 runs to 17 residues. Unmatched junction bases numbered 18, after V lost 4 bases and J lost 11 bases. For the CDR3, the DNA is TGTGCCAGCAGCACCCGGGACAGGGTCACCCCACATATAGAGCTGTTTTTT. Residues: CASSTRDRVTPHIELFF.